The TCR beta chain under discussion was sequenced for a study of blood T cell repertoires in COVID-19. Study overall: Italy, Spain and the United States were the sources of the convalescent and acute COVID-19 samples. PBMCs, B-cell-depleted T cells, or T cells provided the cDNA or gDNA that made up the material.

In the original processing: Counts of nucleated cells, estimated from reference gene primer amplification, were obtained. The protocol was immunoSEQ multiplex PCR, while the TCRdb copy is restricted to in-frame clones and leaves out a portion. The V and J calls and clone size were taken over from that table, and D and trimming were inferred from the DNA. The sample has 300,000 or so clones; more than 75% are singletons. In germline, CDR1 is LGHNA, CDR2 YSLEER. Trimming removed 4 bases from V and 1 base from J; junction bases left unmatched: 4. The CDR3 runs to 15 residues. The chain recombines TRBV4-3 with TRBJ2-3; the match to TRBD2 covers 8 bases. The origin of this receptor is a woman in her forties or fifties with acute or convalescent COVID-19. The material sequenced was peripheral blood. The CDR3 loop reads CASSRQRERTDTQYF. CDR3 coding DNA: TGCGCCAGCAGCCGCCAGCGGGAGCGCACAGATACGCAGTATTTT.